These 11 T cell receptor beta chains were sequenced from one sample in a study of regulatory T cells in long-lasting Graves disease. CDR3 regions were amplified by Arm-PCR using iRepertoire HTBI primers to build TCR beta libraries. TCRdb re-called the multiplex PCR reads through MiXCR, storing one row per CDR3 protein. The sample yields about 470,000 distinct CDR3 sequences, 15% seen once. The time point is: newly diagnosed GD, antithyroid drugs for less than 3 months. After RNA was extracted from PBMCs, the TCR library was made from it. The data also belong to a second study, concerning T cells in Graves' hyperthyroidism and ophthalmopathy.

This specimen was peripheral blood mononuclear cells (PBMCs), taken at new diagnosis, from a patient treated with antithyroid drugs. These receptors were obtained from a woman aged 30 to 39 with Graves disease.

This clonotype appeared many times. The rearrangement uses TRBV20-1 and TRBJ1-5, with a tentative D call TRBD1 (5 bases). The CDR3 is 13 amino acids. The V gene lost 6 bases and the J gene lost 7 bases, with 16 bases spanning the gap. Germline values: CDR1 DFQATT, CDR2 SNEGSKA (reference sequence). In DNA form, the CDR3 reads TGCAGTGCCGAAGGTGGGGCGGGGCAGCCCCAGCATTTT. Its protein is CSAEGGAGQPQHF.

This clonotype was found many times. The CDR3 is CASSWTTGGYEQYF. Written as DNA, the CDR3 is TGTGCCAGCAGTTGGACAACGGGGGGCTACGAGCAGTACTTC. The J gene is TRBJ2-7, the V gene TRBV2; 7 bases are a match to TRBD2. Germline CDR1 reads SNHLY; CDR2 reads FYNNEI. Trimming took 5 bases from V and 3 from J; bases not matched to a gene: 7. This CDR3 region has 14 residues.

The sample holds many counts of this clonotype. The J gene is TRBJ2-1, the V gene TRBV28; 10 bases line up with TRBD1. This CDR3 is 15 amino acids long. Germline trimming cut 5 bases from V and 6 bases from J; bases unmatched to any gene: 7. The V gene's germline CDR1 is MDHEN and CDR2 SYDVKM. CDR3 loop: CASSPDRGKGNEQFF. The CDR3 nucleotides read TGTGCCAGCAGTCCGGACAGGGGGAAGGGCAATGAGCAGTTCTTC.

The sample holds many counts of this clonotype. The rearrangement joins TRBV28 to TRBJ1-4, with 7 bases that match TRBD1. Trimming took 5 bases from V and 4 from J; bases not matched to a gene: 7. Germline CDR1 is MDHEN and CDR2 is SYDVKM. CDR3 length equals 15 residues. The CDR3 region is CASSGRQGLNEKLFF. CDR3 DNA sequence: TGTGCCAGCAGTGGCCGACAGGGCCTTAATGAAAAACTGTTTTTT.

This clonotype occurred once. This rearrangement joins TRBV2 to TRBJ2-7; TRBD2 aligns across 9 bases. The CDR3 covers 14 residues. Germline V gene lookup returns CDR1 SNHLY and CDR2 FYNNEI. J gave up 2 bases and V 4 bases, and 3 bases lay outside the gene matches. The CDR3 loop is CASSAGLAAYEQYF. DNA of the CDR3: TGTGCCAGCAGTGCGGGACTAGCCGCCTACGAGCAGTACTTC.

This clonotype was detected ten times or more. The rearrangement joins TRBV20-1 to TRBJ2-2; 11 bases are a match to TRBD2. Trimming at V came to 6 bases and at J to 7 bases, leaving 10 bases not matched to a gene. This CDR3 contains 15 residues. CDR1 is DFQATT, CDR2 SNEGSKA, per germline (reference sequence). The CDR3 coding sequence is TGCAGTGCGACTACTAGCGGGAGAACGGTCGGGGAGCTGTTTTTT. Translation: CSATTSGRTVGELFF.

Only a few counts were recorded for this clonotype. This chain uses TRBV24-1 with TRBJ2-1, with TRBD2 identical over 8 bases. V shed 3 bases and J 6 bases; nucleotides not matched to a gene: 6. CDR1 is KGHDR, CDR2 SFDVKD, per germline. This CDR3 is built from 15 residues. CDR3 coding DNA: TGTGCCACCAGTGATCCCGGACTAGCTTTCAATGAGCAGTTCTTC. Translated, it gives CATSDPGLAFNEQFF.

This clonotype was counted ten times or more. The chain links TRBV3-1 to TRBJ2-3; 9 bases are a match to TRBD2. The germline V gene has CDR1 LGHDT and CDR2 YNNKEL (reference sequence). Losses at the gene ends were 8 bases for V and 2 bases for J; bases not matched to a gene: 11. This CDR3 is built from 16 residues. The chain's CDR3 is CASATGSSGNTDTQYF. The CDR3 bases are TGTGCCAGCGCAACTGGGTCTAGCGGGAACACAGATACGCAGTATTTT.

This clonotype was seen a few times. The chain recombines TRBV20-1 with TRBJ1-2; possibly TRBD1 for D (6 bases). Trimming removed 8 bases from V and 4 bases from J, with 11 bases in between. Germline-derived CDR1 and CDR2 are DFQATT and SNEGSKA (reference sequence). This CDR3 spans 11 amino acids. The CDR3 sequence is CSYRAVYGYTF. DNA of the CDR3: TGCAGTTACAGGGCAGTCTATGGCTACACCTTC.

This chain joins TRBV10-3 and TRBJ2-5; a weak D match, TRBD2 (6 bases). CDR3 length: 13 residues. CDR1 is ENHRY and CDR2 is SYGVKD in the germline V gene. V was shortened by 8 bases and J by 4 bases, with 14 bases between the two germline ends. The CDR3 reads CAIGRGKGETQYF. DNA of the CDR3: TGTGCCATCGGGCGCGGGAAGGGAGAGACCCAGTACTTC.

This clonotype was recorded at least ten times. The gene calls are TRBV24-1 and TRBJ1-5, with D possibly being TRBD1 (5 bases). The CDR3 is 14 residues long. Looked up from germline, CDR1 is KGHDR and CDR2 is SFDVKD. V was trimmed by 6 bases and J by 3 bases, leaving 11 bases between them. Written as DNA, the CDR3 is TGTGCCACCAGTAGGGGCAGTTTCAATCAGCCCCAGCATTTT. This sequence encodes CATSRGSFNQPQHF.